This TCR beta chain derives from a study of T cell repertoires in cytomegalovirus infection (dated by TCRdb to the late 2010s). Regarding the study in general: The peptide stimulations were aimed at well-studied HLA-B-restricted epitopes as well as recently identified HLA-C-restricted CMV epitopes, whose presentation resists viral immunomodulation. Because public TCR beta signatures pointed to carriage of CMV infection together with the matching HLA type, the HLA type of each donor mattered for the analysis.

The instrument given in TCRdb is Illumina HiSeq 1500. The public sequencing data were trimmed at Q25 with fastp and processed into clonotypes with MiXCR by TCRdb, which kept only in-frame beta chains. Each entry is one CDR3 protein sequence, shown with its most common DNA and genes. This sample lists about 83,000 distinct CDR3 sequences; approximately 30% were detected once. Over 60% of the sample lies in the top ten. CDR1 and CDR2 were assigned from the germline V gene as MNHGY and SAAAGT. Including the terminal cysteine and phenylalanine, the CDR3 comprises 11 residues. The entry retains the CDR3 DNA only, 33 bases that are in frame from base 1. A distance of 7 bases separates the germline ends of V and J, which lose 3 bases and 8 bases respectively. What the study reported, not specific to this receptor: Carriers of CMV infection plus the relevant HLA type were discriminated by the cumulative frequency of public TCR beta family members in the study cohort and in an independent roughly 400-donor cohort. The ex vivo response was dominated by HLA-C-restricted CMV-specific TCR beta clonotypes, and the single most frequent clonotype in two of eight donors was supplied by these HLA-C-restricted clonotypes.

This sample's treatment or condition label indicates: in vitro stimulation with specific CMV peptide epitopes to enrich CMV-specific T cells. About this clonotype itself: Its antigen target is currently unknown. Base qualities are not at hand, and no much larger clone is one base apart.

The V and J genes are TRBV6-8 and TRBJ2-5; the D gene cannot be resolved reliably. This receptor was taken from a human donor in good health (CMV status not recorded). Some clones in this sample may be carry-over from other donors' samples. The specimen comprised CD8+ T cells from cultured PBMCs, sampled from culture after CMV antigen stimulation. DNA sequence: TGTGCCAGCAGTTATGAAGGCACCCAGTACTTC. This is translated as CASSYEGTQYF.